Each of the 14 T cell receptor beta chains below was sequenced from the same sample in a study of cytomegalovirus exposure and HLA in healthy donors. In the PCR, 60 Vbeta and 13 Jbeta primers were used. The assay was immunoSEQ multiplex PCR, and TCRdb's table has in-frame clones only and misses some. The table records 70,000 to 95,000 clones, approximately 56% of them present only once. Source material: PBMCs. Receptor source: a woman under 40 in good health and CMV-seropositive.

This chain connects TRBV27 to TRBJ1-2; 9 bases are a match to TRBD1. J lost 5 bases, V lost 10 bases, and 11 bases had no gene match. There are 14 residues in the CDR3. The V gene's germline CDR1 is MNHEY and CDR2 SMNVEV (reference sequence). The CDR3, as DNA: TGTGCCACCGGCCGGGGACAGGGATCTTATGGCTACACCTTC. Its translation is CATGRGQGSYGYTF.

The chain has TRBV7-2 and TRBJ2-3, with D possibly being TRBD1 (5 bases). CDR1 and CDR2 (germline): SGHTA, FQGNSA. CDR3 size: 11 residues. The V end was cut by 4 bases, the J end by 10 bases, with 9 bases between. DNA of the CDR3: TGTGCCAGCAGCTACAGGTGGGCGCAGTATTTT. Its protein is CASSYRWAQYF.

This clone was detected only a few times. This chain joins TRBV29-1 and TRBJ2-7, with TRBD1 matching over 7 bases. The CDR3 covers 14 residues. CDR1 and CDR2 (germline): SQVTM, ANQGSEA. The trim removed 7 bases at V and 1 base at J, leaving 10 bases unmatched. Here the CDR3 DNA reads TGCAGCGGACTACAGGGGCTATCGTCCTACGAGCAGTACTTC. Translated, it gives CSGLQGLSSYEQYF.

V and J are TRBV7-8 and TRBJ2-3; no firm D call. Deletions cut 4 bases from V and 5 bases from J, with 4 bases between. CDR1 and CDR2 (germline): SGHVS, FQNEAQ. The CDR3 sequence is 11 residues long. CDR3 amino acids: CASSSRDTQYF. The CDR3 nucleotides read TGTGCCAGCAGCTCTAGAGATACGCAGTATTTT.

The CDR3 sequence: CASSSGQGYYEQYF. In nucleotides, the CDR3 is TGTGCCAGCAGTTCCGGACAGGGGTACTACGAGCAGTACTTC. V is TRBV28 and J is TRBJ2-7; TRBD1 aligns across 9 bases. The germline V gene encodes CDR1 MDHEN and CDR2 SYDVKM. V shed 4 bases and J 3 bases; nucleotides not matched to a gene: 4. The length of the CDR3 is 14 residues.

This clone has only a few counts. CDR3 amino acids: CAISGAEKLEQYF. The CDR3 nucleotides are TGTGCCATCAGTGGGGCAGAAAAACTCGAGCAGTACTTC. The rearrangement joins TRBV10-3 to TRBJ2-5; no definite D call. With the DNA end fitting TRBJ2-7 better, the J assignment may be wrong. This CDR3 region has 13 residues. Germline V gives CDR1 ENHRY, CDR2 SYGVKD.

The sample holds a few counts of this clone. The CDR3 DNA reads as TGTGCCAGCAGCGCCCGGACAGGGGGCGTGTTTCCAACTAATGAAAAACTGTTTTTT. Amino acid sequence: CASSARTGGVFPTNEKLFF. The gene calls are TRBV9 and TRBJ1-4; TRBD1 aligns across 11 bases. CDR3 length: 19 residues. V lost 3 bases and J lost 0; bases outside the gene matches: 10. Germline loops: CDR1 SGDLS, CDR2 YYNGEE.

As concerns this clone: This CDR3 is also generated by other DNA sequences in the sample. The chain has TRBV29-1 and TRBJ1-1; 9 nucleotides align to TRBD1. CDR1 SQVTM and CDR2 ANQGSEA come from the germline V gene. V lost 4 bases and J lost 4; bases outside the gene matches: 1. CDR3 length: 12 residues. In nucleotides, the CDR3 is TGCAGCGTTGTGACAGGGGGCACTGAAGCTTTCTTT. This encodes CSVVTGGTEAFF. Variable domain in full (rest from reference TRBV29-1 and TRBJ1-1): SAVISQKPSRDICQRGTSLTIQCQVDSQVTMMFWYRQQPGQSLTLIATANQGSEATYESGFVIDKFPISRPNLTFSTLTVSNMSPEDSSIYLCSVVTGGTEAFFGQGTRLTVV.

J is TRBJ1-6 and V is TRBV5-1; tentative D call: TRBD1 (6 bases). Trimming took 0 bases from V and 8 from J, leaving 12 bases between them. Germline V gene data show CDR1 as SGHRS and CDR2 as YFSETQ. This CDR3 contains 15 residues. CDR3 sequence (DNA): TGCGCCAGCAGCTTGGGCAGGGGTTACCATTCACCCCTCCACTTT. This sequence encodes CASSLGRGYHSPLHF.

The sample holds one count of this clone. The CDR3 DNA reads as TGCGCCAGCAGCTTTGCGGGGGGCTCCTACGAGCAGTACTTC. Amino acid sequence: CASSFAGGSYEQYF. The chain carries TRBV5-1 and TRBJ2-7; TRBD2 matches 8 bases. CDR3 length: 14 amino acids. Germline loops: CDR1 SGHRS, CDR2 YFSETQ. The junction had 1 base not matched to a gene; V was cut back by 2 bases and J by 0 bases.

This clone was counted between two and nine times. An end of the junction does not agree with germline; a read error may underlie this. The gene calls are TRBV2 and TRBJ1-2, with 8 bases matching TRBD1. CDR3 length: 16 residues. The germline gives CDR1 SNHLY, CDR2 FYNNEI. The CDR3 nucleotides are TGTGCCAGCAGTGAATCTAGGGACAGGCCATTCTATGGCTACCCCTTC. It is translated as CASSESRDRPFYGYPF. The whole variable domain, filled in from reference TRBV2 and TRBJ1-2, reads EPEVTQTPSHQVTQMGQEVILRCVPISNHLYFYWYRQILGQKVEFLVSFYNNEISEKSEIFDDQFSVERPDGSNFTLKIRSTKLEDSAMYFCASSESRDRPFYGYPFGSGTRLTVV.

Only a few counts were recorded for this clone. The chain uses TRBV27 and TRBJ2-1; 7 positions match TRBD2. V shed 4 bases and J 6 bases; nucleotides not matched to a gene: 15. The CDR3 covers 17 residues. In germline, CDR1 is MNHEY, CDR2 SMNVEV (reference sequence). The CDR3 bases are TGTGCCAGCAGTTCCCCTGGGGGGGGGAGCAGAAGCAATGAGCAGTTCTTC. Translated, it gives CASSSPGGGSRSNEQFF.

This sequence joins TRBV6-5 and TRBJ1-2; D is unresolved. Germline lookup yields CDR1 MNHEY and CDR2 SVGAGI. The V gene lost 0 bases and the J gene lost 7 bases, with 6 bases spanning the gap. The CDR3 spans 12 residues. The DNA for the CDR3 is TGTGCCAGCAGTTACTCGGGAGTTGGCTACACCTTC. This sequence encodes CASSYSGVGYTF.

The chain recombines TRBV5-5 with TRBJ1-5; D is perhaps TRBD1 (6 bases). There are 14 residues in the CDR3. Germline CDR1 is SGHKS and CDR2 is YYEKEE (reference sequence). The ends were cut back, 1 base at V and 5 bases at J, with 10 bases in the middle. This CDR3 reads CASSLLAGDQPQHF. The CDR3, as DNA: TGTGCCAGCAGCTTGTTGGCAGGGGATCAGCCCCAGCATTTT.